These T cell receptor beta chains were read from a single sample in a study of cytomegalovirus exposure and HLA in healthy donors. TCRdb keeps only in-frame clones here, not all; method: immunoSEQ multiplex PCR. The table lists about 92,000 clones, with roughly 14% in the top ten. The sequenced sample was PBMCs. The receptor set was obtained from a man between 45 and 60 years old in good health and CMV-seropositive. Both conserved end residues are trimmed from each CDR3.

J gene	V gene	CDR3 protein
TRBJ1-5	TRBV27	ASSLSSDQPQH
TRBJ2-1	TRBV2	ASRGLAENNEQF
TRBJ2-5	TRBV7-9	ASRSVKETQY
TRBJ1-1	TRBV9	ASSTRQGLAEAF
TRBJ2-3	TRBV5-1	ASSWPVGVISDTQY
-	TRBV6-5	ASSARPDSVYEQY
TRBJ1-5	TRBV6-5	ASSGTGISNQPQH
TRBJ1-2	TRBV27	ASSSVPREGYT
TRBJ2-1	TRBV5-7	ASTDILAGSPSYNEQF
TRBJ1-5	TRBV28	ASSLGRVDQPQH
TRBJ2-1	TRBV6-6	ASSYGSSGGRNEQF
TRBJ1-4	TRBV6-5	ASRQQTNEKLF
TRBJ1-2	TRBV11-2	ASSLQGGPLNYGYT
TRBJ1-2	TRBV6-5	ASSYRVSDGYT
TRBJ1-1	TRBV29-1	SVRLGGAEAF
TRBJ1-2	TRBV18	ASSPPFGNYGYT
TRBJ2-3	TRBV11-1	ASSLAGTSGNTDTQY
TRBJ1-4	TRBV5-1	ASSLDGERANEKLF
TRBJ1-4	TRBV18	ASSPGQTNEKLF
TRBJ2-1	TRBV9	ASSPRLARGVANEQF
TRBJ1-2	TRBV27	ASRRVSSGYGYT
TRBJ2-5	TRBV2	ASSKGGLSGETQY
TRBJ2-5	TRBV29-1	SVGGQGKTKETQY
TRBJ1-2	TRBV18	ASSPLHGQGAEGYT
TRBJ2-3	TRBV29-1	SERTSSDTQY
TRBJ1-4	TRBV28	ASSTGGPTNEKLF
TRBJ2-1	TRBV18	ASSPPGTTYNEQF
TRBJ1-5	TRBV19	ASRAGNFNQPQH
TRBJ2-4	TRBV4-2	ASSGQGAKNIQY
TRBJ2-5	TRBV15	ATSREGGREQY
TRBJ2-4	TRBV7-2	ASSPTYQDIQY
TRBJ2-7	TRBV6-1	ASILFGGGRNEQY
TRBJ1-2	TRBV10-3	AISEPYGYT
TRBJ2-5	TRBV2	AMSEGGETQY
TRBJ1-2	TRBV10-3	AISDGGNYGYT
TRBJ1-4	TRBV27	ASSLRTGEREKLF
TRBJ2-5	TRBV7-7	ASSLRRGQGTQY
TRBJ2-1	TRBV10-3	AIRDRANEQF
TRBJ1-1	TRBV10-3	AISDSGVRYTEAF
TRBJ2-7	TRBV19	ASRSSGTSYEQY
TRBJ2-1	TRBV4-3	ASSQAPLPGVGNEQF